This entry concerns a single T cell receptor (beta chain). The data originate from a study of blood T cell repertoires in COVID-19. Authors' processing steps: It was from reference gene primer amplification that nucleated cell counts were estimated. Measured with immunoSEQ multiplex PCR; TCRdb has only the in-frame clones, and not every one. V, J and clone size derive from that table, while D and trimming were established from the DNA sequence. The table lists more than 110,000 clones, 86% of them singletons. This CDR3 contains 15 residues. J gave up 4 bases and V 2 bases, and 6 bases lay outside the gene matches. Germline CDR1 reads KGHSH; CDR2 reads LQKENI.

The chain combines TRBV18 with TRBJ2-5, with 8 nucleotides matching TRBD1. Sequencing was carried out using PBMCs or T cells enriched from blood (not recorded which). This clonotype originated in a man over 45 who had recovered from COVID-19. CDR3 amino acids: CASSPNRGKGETQYF. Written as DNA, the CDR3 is TGTGCCAGCTCACCAAACAGGGGGAAGGGAGAGACCCAGTACTTC. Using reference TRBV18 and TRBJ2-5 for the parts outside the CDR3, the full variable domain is NAGVMQNPRHLVRRRGQEARLRCSPMKGHSHVYWYRQLPEEGLKFMVYLQKENIIDESGMPKERFSAEFPKEGPSILRIQQVVRGDSAAYFCASSPNRGKGETQYFGPGTRLLVL.